These 11 T cell receptor beta chains came from one sample sequenced in a study of shared clonotypes between healthy human individuals. This table comes from immunoSEQ multiplex PCR, and its TCRdb copy is limited to in-frame clones, with some not included. The top ten clones hold 0.25% to 0.35% of a sample with hundreds of thousands of clones, roughly 98% of them seen once. CD45RO-negative, CCR7-positively selected cells formed the naive CD8 fraction, excluding terminally differentiated effector memory CD45RA+ cells. Material: naive CD8+ T cells sorted from blood. These receptors all stem from a man younger than 45 in good health.

The genes are TRBV7-9 and TRBJ1-4; D is possibly TRBD1 (6 bases). Deletions cut 7 bases from V and 11 bases from J, with 17 bases between. Germline assignment: CDR1 SEHNR and CDR2 FQNEAQ (reference sequence). The CDR3 runs to 13 residues. Here the CDR3 DNA reads TGTGCCAGCACGACAGGACTCGATGGTAAACTGTTTTTT. It is translated as CASTTGLDGKLFF.

The chain joins TRBV20-1 to TRBJ1-2; D call uncertain. Germline CDR1 reads DFQATT; CDR2 reads SNEGSKA (reference sequence). The CDR3 is made up of 11 amino acids. The V end was cut by 6 bases, the J end by 6 bases, with 11 bases between. For the CDR3, the DNA is TGCAGTGCAAAAAAGGCAAATGGCTACACCTTC. It encodes CSAKKANGYTF.

This clone was detected only once. CDR3: CASSRTVGFGGELFF. In nucleotides, the CDR3 is TGTGCCAGCAGCCGTACCGTGGGGTTCGGCGGGGAGCTGTTTTTT. This chain joins TRBV7-9 and TRBJ2-2; no definite D call. V was shortened by 5 bases and J by 7 bases, with 17 bases between the two germline ends. The CDR3 loop spans 15 amino acids. The germline CDR1 and CDR2 sequences are SEHNR and FQNEAQ (reference sequence).

V gene TRBV13 combines with J gene TRBJ2-7; a weak D match, TRBD1 (6 bases). Germline CDR1 and CDR2: PRHDT and FYEKMQ (reference sequence). CDR3 length: 14 residues. V was trimmed by 2 bases and J by 5 bases, leaving 13 bases between them. CDR3 amino acids: CASSLLQGRHEQYF. CDR3 DNA: TGTGCCAGCAGCTTACTACAGGGTCGCCACGAGCAGTACTTC.

The V call is TRBV28, the J call TRBJ1-5, with D possibly being TRBD1 (5 bases). This CDR3 region has 14 residues. CDR1 is MDHEN and CDR2 is SYDVKM in the germline V gene. Trimming removed 4 bases at V and 1 base at J, with 8 bases between. CDR3 in DNA: TGTGCCAGCAGTTCGGGACCGAGCAATCAGCCCCAGCATTTT. This gives the protein CASSSGPSNQPQHF.

CDR3 coding DNA: TGTGCCAGCAGTTTACGCGCAGGGGAGATCTATGGCTACACCTTC. It codes for CASSLRAGEIYGYTF. The V and J genes are TRBV27 and TRBJ1-2; D may be TRBD1 (6 bases). V lost 2 bases and J 4 bases, leaving 14 bases between the germline ends. This CDR3 spans 15 amino acids. Germline lookup yields CDR1 MNHEY and CDR2 SMNVEV (reference sequence).

This chain joins TRBV27 and TRBJ2-7; D might be TRBD2 (5 bases). The CDR3 is 14 amino acids. Germline V CDR1 and CDR2: MNHEY, SMNVEV (reference sequence). V lost 3 bases, J lost 5 bases, and 14 bases lay in between. The CDR3 spells CASSFIEGLNEQYF. The CDR3 DNA sequence: TGTGCCAGCAGTTTTATTGAGGGATTGAACGAGCAGTACTTC.

This sequence joins TRBV2 and TRBJ2-5; TRBD2 aligns across 12 bases. Germline V gives CDR1 SNHLY, CDR2 FYNNEI. Trimming at V came to 4 bases and at J to 4 bases, leaving 4 bases not matched to a gene. The CDR3 spans 15 residues. CDR3 sequence reads: CASSGSSGRAETQYF. CDR3 bases: TGTGCCAGCAGTGGTTCTAGCGGGAGGGCAGAGACCCAGTACTTC.

The rearrangement joins TRBV6-6 to TRBJ2-7; 8 nucleotides line up with TRBD2. The junction had 6 bases not matched to a gene; V was cut back by 5 bases and J by 0 bases. CDR1 is MNHNY and CDR2 is SVGAGI in the germline V gene (reference sequence). CDR3 length: 15 amino acids. In DNA form, the CDR3 reads TGTGCCAGCAGTCACGGGGGGGTGGACTCCTACGAGCAGTACTTC. It specifies CASSHGGVDSYEQYF.

The V gene is TRBV14, the J gene TRBJ2-1; D is ambiguous. The V end lost 0 bases, the J end lost 4 bases, and 13 bases lay between the germline ends. The CDR3 has 16 amino acids. Germline values: CDR1 SGHDN, CDR2 FVKESK. The CDR3 loop is CASSQDKLPRYNEQFF. The CDR3 DNA follows: TGTGCCAGCAGCCAAGATAAACTACCGCGATACAATGAGCAGTTCTTC.

This clone has only one observation. The gene calls are TRBV5-6 and TRBJ2-7, with a tentative D call TRBD1 (6 bases). V shed 2 bases and J shed 7 bases, with 19 bases lying between them. The CDR3 consists of 15 residues. Germline CDR1 and CDR2: SGHDT and YYEEEE. The CDR3 DNA follows: TGTGCCAGCAGCTTAACTTTAGGCAGGGGCCCTGAGCAGTACTTC. Its translation is CASSLTLGRGPEQYF.